This T cell receptor (beta chain) was found in a study of PD-1 blockade in mismatch repair-deficient tumors. Findings of the study overall: Tumor-resident clones, often undetectable pretreatment in blood, expanded then contracted after pembrolizumab.

As for this clone: Its target is unknown.

V was cut by 6 bases and J by 4 bases, with 11 bases left in between. CDR1 and CDR2 (germline): LNHDA, SQIVND (reference sequence). CDR3 size: 13 residues. Libraries were prepared by immunoSEQ multiplex PCR; TCRdb keeps only in-frame clonotypes and omits some of them. The table has tens of thousands of clones, roughly 80% seen once. The receptor was derived from an adult with mismatch repair-deficient cancer. Sequenced material: peripheral blood, taken 12 weeks after starting pembrolizumab. The rearrangement uses TRBV19 and TRBJ2-3; either TRBD1 or TRBD2 may fit D (5 bases each). CDR3 in DNA: TGTGCCAGTAGGACCGGGACGTCAGATACGCAGTATTTT. This encodes CASRTGTSDTQYF.